Below, 16 T cell receptor beta chains from the same sample are listed, as sequenced in a study of PD-1 blockade in classical Hodgkin lymphoma. Sequenced by immunoSEQ multiplex PCR; TCRdb stores in-frame clones only, minus some. The sample contains tens of thousands of clones, about 92% of which appear only once. All patients relapsed after autologous stem cell transplantation, and brentuximab vedotin exposure varied. The sequencing here drew on peripheral blood mononuclear cells (PBMCs), taken at baseline. Receptors originate from a human donor with classical Hodgkin lymphoma.

In this sample, this clone turned up once. V gene TRBV5-6 combines with J gene TRBJ1-3, with 10 bases fitting TRBD1. The CDR3 is 15 residues long. J was trimmed by 1 base and V by 4 bases; bases with no gene match: 2. The V gene's germline CDR1 is SGHDT and CDR2 YYEEEE. For the CDR3, the DNA is TGTGCCAGCAGCCGGACAGGGGGTTCTGGAAACACCATATATTTT. As protein: CASSRTGGSGNTIYF.

This clone is a singleton in its sample. V and J are TRBV5-1 and TRBJ2-5, with unresolved D. The length of the CDR3 is 15 residues. Germline CDR1 SGHRS, CDR2 YFSETQ. V lost 2 bases and J lost 0, with 11 bases in between. In nucleotides, the CDR3 is TGCGCCAGCAGCTTTAAGGACGGGTACCAAGAGACCCAGTACTTC. As protein: CASSFKDGYQETQYF. Combining the CDR3 with reference TRBV5-1 and TRBJ2-5 gives the whole variable domain KAGVTQTPRYLIKTRGQQVTLSCSPISGHRSVSWYQQTPGQGLQFLFEYFSETQRNKGNFPGRFSGRQFSNSRSEMNVSTLELGDSALYLCASSFKDGYQETQYFGPGTRLLVL.

The genes are TRBV7-9 and TRBJ2-1; TRBD2 is a possible D gene (6 bases). V gave up 1 base and J gave up 8 bases, with 12 bases separating them. This CDR3 is built from 14 residues. Germline lookup yields CDR1 SEHNR and CDR2 FQNEAQ (reference sequence). In nucleotides, the CDR3 is TGTGCCAGCAGCTTAGGGCTTTGGAGGGATGAGCAGTTCTTC. This encodes CASSLGLWRDEQFF.

The chain employs TRBV28 and TRBJ2-2; D is uncertain. The CDR3 consists of 14 residues. V lost 4 bases, J lost 3 bases, and 9 bases lay in between. The germline V gene encodes CDR1 MDHEN and CDR2 SYDVKM. CDR3 sequence: CASSSFKDTGELFF. The CDR3 DNA reads TGTGCCAGCAGTTCGTTCAAAGACACCGGGGAGCTGTTTTTT.

The V gene is TRBV9, the J gene TRBJ2-7, with 10 bases lining up with TRBD1. The V gene's germline CDR1 is SGDLS and CDR2 YYNGEE. CDR3 length: 18 residues. Trimming took 0 bases from V and 2 from J; bases not matched to a gene: 11. CDR3 nucleotide sequence: TGTGCCAGCAGCGTAGACGGGCCCGGGACAGGGGAGCCCTACGAGCAGTACTTC. This encodes CASSVDGPGTGEPYEQYF.

The chain is built from TRBV7-9 and TRBJ2-1, with D perhaps being TRBD1 or TRBD2 (5 bases each). V was shortened by 1 base and J by 12 bases, with 10 bases between the two germline ends. Germline CDR1 is SEHNR and CDR2 is FQNEAQ (reference sequence). CDR3 length: 12 amino acids. For the CDR3, the DNA is TGTGCCAGCAGCTTAGGCCCCGGGACGCAGTTCTTC. Amino acids: CASSLGPGTQFF. The whole variable domain, remainder taken from reference TRBV7-9 and TRBJ2-1, is DTGVSQNPRHKITKRGQNVTFRCDPISEHNRLYWYRQTLGQGPEFLTYFQNEAQLEKSRLLSDRFSAERPKGSFSTLEIQRTEQGDSAMYLCASSLGPGTQFFGPGTRLTVL.

This clone was counted a single time. As DNA, the CDR3 is TGTGCCAGCAGAAGACAGGGAGGCTACGAGCAGTACTTC. This encodes CASRRQGGYEQYF. This chain joins TRBV6-1 and TRBJ2-7, with D perhaps TRBD1 (7 bases). V was shortened by 6 bases and J by 3 bases, with 12 bases between the two germline ends. CDR3 length: 13 residues. Germline V CDR1 and CDR2: MNHNS, SASEGT.

The chain couples TRBV2 to TRBJ1-1; D perhaps matches TRBD1 (6 bases). Trimming stripped 11 bases from V and 4 bases from J, with 14 bases between. The CDR3 is 12 amino acids. CDR1 is SNHLY and CDR2 is FYNNEI in the germline V gene. Here the CDR3 reads CAQQGHGTEAFF. The DNA of the CDR3 is TGTGCCCAGCAGGGGCACGGCACTGAAGCTTTCTTT.

The V gene is TRBV27, the J gene TRBJ2-6, with 9 bases lining up with TRBD2. The V segment lost 0 bases and the J segment 2 bases; nucleotides outside the gene matches: 8. Germline V gene data show CDR1 as MNHEY and CDR2 as SMNVEV (reference sequence). This CDR3 spans 19 amino acids. CDR3 bases: TGTGCCAGCAGTTTATCTCGGCGGGGGGGCTTAACTGGGGCCAACGTCCTGACTTTC. Amino acids: CASSLSRRGGLTGANVLTF. The complete variable domain, with remaining parts taken from reference TRBV27 and TRBJ2-6, reads EAQVTQNPRYLITVTGKKLTVTCSQNMNHEYMSWYRQDPGLGLRQIYYSMNVEVTDKGDVPEGYKVSRKEKRNFPLILESPSPNQTSLYFCASSLSRRGGLTGANVLTFGAGSRLTVL.

The genes are TRBV10-3 and TRBJ2-3, with 7 bases fitting TRBD2. CDR1 ENHRY and CDR2 SYGVKD come from the germline V gene. With V trimmed by 7 bases and J by 2 bases, 6 bases remained unmatched. This CDR3 comprises 14 residues. The CDR3 loop is CAIKKRGNTDTQYF. The CDR3 nucleotides are TGTGCCATCAAAAAGCGGGGTAACACAGATACGCAGTATTTT.

The rearrangement joins TRBV6-1 to TRBJ1-6, with TRBD1 matching over 7 bases. Germline CDR1 reads MNHNS; CDR2 reads SASEGT. This CDR3 has 15 residues. V dropped 5 bases and J dropped 7; count of bases not matched to a gene: 8. The CDR3: CASSSDRRGNSPLHF. CDR3 in DNA: TGTGCCAGCAGTTCGGACAGGAGGGGGAATTCACCCCTCCACTTT.

The chain couples TRBV7-9 to TRBJ2-7, with a tentative D call TRBD2 (6 bases). Germline V gene lookup returns CDR1 SEHNR and CDR2 FQNEAQ (reference sequence). CDR3 length equals 13 residues. V was trimmed by 6 bases and J by 0 bases, leaving 9 bases between them. For the CDR3, the DNA is TGTGCCAGCAGTAGCGGAATCTCCTACGAGCAGTACTTC. This translates into CASSSGISYEQYF.

This chain uses TRBV5-1 with TRBJ2-7, with TRBD1 matching over 10 bases. This CDR3 is 15 amino acids long. V was clipped by 2 bases and J by 5 bases; unmatched bases: 7. Germline assignment: CDR1 SGHRS and CDR2 YFSETQ. The CDR3 spells CASSFPGTGVNEQYF. CDR3 nucleotide sequence: TGCGCCAGCAGCTTTCCCGGGACAGGGGTCAACGAGCAGTACTTC.

V and J are TRBV7-8 and TRBJ1-5; TRBD1 matches at 12 bases. The CDR3 consists of 16 residues. Per the germline V gene, CDR1 is SGHVS and CDR2 is FQNEAQ. The V and J ends lost 1 base and 7 bases, in that order; junction bases with no gene match: 5. CDR3 protein: CASSLGGQGARQPQHF. The CDR3 DNA reads as TGTGCCAGCAGCTTAGGGGGACAGGGGGCGAGACAGCCCCAGCATTTT.

The J gene is TRBJ2-1, the V gene TRBV21-1; the D call of TRBD2 is as the table states it, not checked on the DNA. TRBV21-1 is a pseudogene. This CDR3 has 16 amino acids. The CDR3 nucleotides read TGTGCCAGCAGCATACAAGCGGGAGGGCCTAGGAATGAGCAGTTCTTC. Its translation is CASSIQAGGPRNEQFF.

CDR3 loop: CASSERRDGTSFWNEQFF. CDR3 coding DNA: TGCGCCAGCAGTGAGAGAAGGGACGGGACTAGTTTCTGGAATGAGCAGTTCTTC. The chain carries TRBV10-1 and TRBJ2-1; 8 nucleotides line up with TRBD2. There are 18 residues in the CDR3. The trim removed 2 bases at V and 7 bases at J, leaving 16 bases unmatched. Germline loops: CDR1 WNHNN, CDR2 SYGVQD (reference sequence).